This TCR beta chain was sequenced in a study of cytomegalovirus exposure and HLA in healthy donors (dated by TCRdb to between 2016 and 2019). Notes on the research overall: In an earlier analysis of 450 to 750 of the donors, 276 Gb of sequence data and approximately 120 million unique TCR beta sequences from approximately 180 million T cells were reported. An early release covering roughly 640 HLA-typed donors comprised approximately 300 gigabases of sequencing data and tens of millions of unique TCR sequences. Of the 350 to 400 genotyped donors, about 84% fell in the genetic ancestry cluster associated with self-reported Caucasian donors. The study was designed to test whether signatures of past pathogen exposure could be identified by cataloging public T cell receptors. The study used immunosequencing to profile the T cell repertoires of approximately 690 subjects and linked those repertoires to cytomegalovirus serostatus. Besides the first cohort of approximately 710 subjects, a separate validation cohort made up of about 120 different subjects was used. The study combined high-throughput TCR immunosequencing, statistical association of individual TCRs with disease status, and machine learning to predict cytomegalovirus infection status. A later analysis re-examined previously published TCR beta repertoires from more than 550 donors and added high-resolution HLA genotyping to investigate patterns of TCR occurrence. Rather than using new phenotypic data, the later analysis identified candidate immune exposures from TCR beta sequences and from how often those sequences occurred across donors. An earlier analysis of several hundred of the donors applied high-throughput TCR beta sequencing to assess whether each TCR beta V gene segment acted as functional or pseudogenic. Donor age, sex, ethnicity and CMV serostatus were compiled together with the repertoire data. In a later genetic analysis, genome-wide SNP genotypes for about three fifths of the roughly 670 donors were used, and that subset was treated as a discovery cohort. All discovery cohort repertoires had been generated using a single sequencing platform. Both class I and class II loci were covered by HLA typing, at four-digit resolution. Typing coverage varied by locus: about 629-630 donors for A, B, C, DRB1 and DQB1; more than 500 for DQA1; approximately 610 for DPA1; 450 to 480 for DPB1. Four to six DR-DQ haplotypes were handled as single units for association and clustering, since linkage in the cohort was strong. Among 398 genotyped donors of the cohort, an average of roughly 230,000 unique TCR beta nucleotide sequences was sequenced per donor, of which 15% to 20% were non-productive. Overall study results and their limits: Linkage disequilibrium might explain the correlated functional status among segregating V segments, but an unknown experimental factor could not be excluded. Three of the identified cytomegalovirus-associated TCR beta chains were confirmed in vitro to be specific for cytomegalovirus antigens. In a later analysis, TCR association rates were found to vary across HLA loci, with the most associated TCRs seen for DRB1 alleles and the fewest for HLA-C alleles. According to the authors, the approach could potentially be generalized to other disease states and immunological phenotypes. According to a later analysis, most CMV-associated TCR beta chains appeared to be HLA-restricted, and the HLA associations seemed to be driven largely by CMV exposure. In a later genetic analysis, fewer N-insertions in productive TCRs were reported among donors in an Asian-associated ancestry cluster than the approximately 710-donor mean. A further reported finding was that TCR beta sequences accurately predicted the HLA-A and HLA-B alleles for most subjects in the first cohort. In the study, approximately 160 TCR beta chains were listed as associated with cytomegalovirus. For the cohort, immune exposure information was limited to CMV serostatus. V-gene and J-gene trimming of TCR beta chains was associated with a missense DCLRE1C variant in a later genetic analysis, and the association was replicated in an independent cohort. Sequencing depth was assumed to be roughly uniform across donors in the presence/absence analyses, though that assumption may not hold. The cohort was sequenced for TCR beta chains only, and without alpha or paired-chain data the features that could be detected were limited. Strong co-occurrence of HLA alleles, especially DR and DQ, made assigning TCR associations to individual alleles difficult. Some 16 rarely observed V segments, including chromosome 9 orphons, were excluded from the earlier analysis of several hundred of the donors because counts were too low. Most TCR sequences were observed very rarely across donors, whereas some public TCRs were present in many individuals. An earlier analysis of 450 to 750 of the donors showed that most TCR beta V segments appeared in productive rearrangements either about 90% or about 30% of the time, which broadly matched IMGT annotations. A group of highly shared sequence variants was considered likely to be a technical artifact of the sequencing pipeline. In a later analysis, HLA-associated TCR beta chains showed more clonal expansion and lower generation probabilities than non-associated chains that were equally common. Specific HLA alleles were associated with 15,000 to 20,000 TCR beta sequences at a false discovery rate of 0.05 in a later analysis. Because HLA typing was missing for some donors at each locus, association tests included only the typed subset. Some IMGT-functional V segments, including TRBV6-2 and TRBV6-3, could not be told apart with the 87-base-pair reads, so those segments were excluded. The classifier was reported to diagnose cytomegalovirus status with high specificity and sensitivity in both the original and validation cohorts. In a later analysis, several top co-occurrence clusters were reported to appear linked to parvovirus B19, influenza, CMV and Epstein-Barr virus.

The cohort was made up of 650 to 700 healthy bone marrow donors. At the time of sampling, all cohort members were nominally healthy, though unrecorded immune exposures were likely present. The donor was CMV seronegative and was included in the group of 352 seronegative cohort members. A peripheral blood sample was collected from each donor, and TCR beta sequencing was performed on peripheral blood mononuclear cells. The Qiagen DNeasy Blood Extraction Kit was used to extract genomic DNA from the blood cell samples. Library generation was performed with the immunoSEQ multiplex PCR assay. For the multiplex PCR, a mixture combining 60 forward primers for TCR Vbeta segments and 13 reverse primers for TCR Jbeta segments was used. A multiplex PCR assay on genomic DNA amplified the CDR3 region of rearranged TCR beta genes. The Illumina HiSeq System was used to sequence the amplified TCR beta libraries as 87-base-pair reads. Per the original workflow: A later analysis counted tens of millions of unique TCR beta chains across the 700 or so repertoires, and some 11 million of these chains were shared by at least two donors. To remove PCR and sequencing errors, raw reads were error-corrected and collapsed into unique sequences using a nearest-neighbor algorithm that merged closely related sequences. Alignment of CDR3 sequences to IMGT reference sequences was used to assign V, D and J gene segments. Each retained sequence needed at least a six-nucleotide match to both a V gene segment and a J gene segment. A rearrangement counted as productive if the CDR3 had no stop codons and remained in frame with V and J, and every other rearrangement counted as non-productive. Following IMGT convention, CDR3 was defined as the stretch from the second conserved V-encoded cysteine up to the conserved J-encoded phenylalanine. The earlier analysis of 587 of the donors excluded sequences that lacked an unambiguous match to a single V gene segment. An earlier analysis of around 600 of the donors classified V segments as functional when productive rearrangements were above 56.7% and as segregating when the standard deviation between donors was above 5%. A statistical classification framework was developed to diagnose cytomegalovirus status using the catalog of TCR beta chain sequences. V and J gene assignment, in a later analysis, came from comparing TCR nucleotide sequences with IMGT/GENE-DB human TR gene sequences. The TCRdist pipeline was used in a later analysis to assign CDR3 sequences and most-parsimonious VDJ recombination scenarios. In a later analysis, every TCR beta chain was defined by the combination of its CDR3 amino acid sequence and its V-gene family, and reads without a unique V-gene family were dropped. As a way to deal with suspected cross-contamination and a sequencing artifact, a later analysis dropped more than 500 nucleotide sequences that were highly shared and had low generation probability. For each public chain, a later analysis derived a clonal expansion index from normalized ranks of inferred template counts within each repertoire. In a later analysis, generation probabilities were computed with a VDJ recombination model fitted to out-of-frame rearrangements, and the resulting probabilities were checked against IGoR. In a later analysis, hypergeometric tests were used to score TCR-TCR, TCR-HLA and TCR-CMV co-occurrence, with a repertoire-size bias correction applied to TCR pairs. To estimate false discovery rates, a later analysis permuted the HLA or CMV assignments 20 times. In a later analysis, co-occurring TCRs were grouped using DBSCAN, with TCRdist sequence similarity added in when clustering inside HLA-allele-positive subsets. For co-occurrence clustering, repertoires with fewer than 30,000 or more than 120,000 public chains were excluded, along with about five repertoires with anomalous nucleotide sharing. Drawn from immuneACCESS, this table holds only the in-frame rearrangements with V and J called that TCRdb kept. Clones are partly lost; checked studies trace under half to an unresolved V gene and leave the rest unexplained. That table furnishes V, J and clone size, whereas the DNA furnished D and trimming. The sample includes approximately 130,000 clones, with 83% observed a single time. Of the sample, 0.95% to 1.5% is held by the ten largest clones.

There are a few counts of this clone. The clone's antigen remains unknown. Qualities for individual bases were not recorded, and no much larger clone is one base off. Measured from the cysteine to the phenylalanine, the CDR3 is 15 residues long. The CDR3 DNA has 45 bases and is translated from base 1. For CDR1 and CDR2, the germline V gene lists SNHLY and FYNNEI. After removal of 6 bases from V and 8 bases from J, the junction retains 5 bases not matched to a gene. The chain links TRBV2 with TRBJ2-1; TRBD2 agrees with 15 junctional bases. This receptor was identified in a girl aged 2-10 years in good health and CMV-seronegative. Sequencing input: PBMCs. The CDR3: CASRPGLAGGHEQFF. Read as DNA, the sequence is TGTGCCAGCAGACCGGGACTAGCGGGAGGCCATGAGCAGTTCTTC.